The present TCR beta chain was sequenced within a study of T cells in pancreatic ductal adenocarcinoma. The study, taken as a whole, reports: Blood had more productive templates and 6 to 9-fold more unique clonotypes than tumor. This surgical cohort overrepresents the minority presenting with early-stage disease.

The CDR3 sequence is 13 residues long. Trimming pared 4 bases from V and 2 bases from J, leaving 9 bases between. Per the germline V gene, CDR1 is SNHLY and CDR2 is FYNNEI. Details on this clone: The target antigen is unknown.

The selected patients with pancreatic ductal adenocarcinoma had surgery but no neoadjuvant therapy. The data were produced by immunoSEQ multiplex PCR, yet TCRdb's version contains in-frame clones alone and is incomplete. The sample has roughly 8,800 clones; roughly two thirds are singletons. The clonotype comes from a human donor with pancreatic ductal adenocarcinoma. The chain carries TRBV2 and TRBJ2-7, with TRBD1 as a possible D gene (5 bases). What was sequenced was pancreatic tumor tissue. The CDR3 spells CASSAEQAYEQYF. CDR3 DNA: TGTGCCAGCAGTGCGGAACAGGCCTACGAGCAGTACTTC.